One T cell receptor beta chain is described in this entry. Its antigen remains unidentified. Trimming pared 4 bases from V and 5 bases from J, leaving 17 bases between. CDR1 is MNHEY and CDR2 is SVGAGI in the germline V gene. This CDR3 has 15 residues. These data come from a study of radiotherapy plus CTLA-4 blockade in lung cancer. For the study at large: Objective responses arose in approximately 20% of patients, and over 25% experienced disease control. General study points: After radiotherapy and ipilimumab, tumor-derived clones expanded in peripheral blood.

Data came from immunoSEQ multiplex PCR; TCRdb stores just in-frame clones and leaves some out. Seen here are 62,000 or so clones, roughly 85% observed once, and the top ten hold roughly a tenth. Chemo-refractory metastatic non-small-cell lung cancer patients underwent focal radiation alongside CTLA-4 blockade with ipilimumab. The V and J genes are TRBV6-5 and TRBJ1-1; the D gene is possibly TRBD1 (6 bases). The sequence was collected from a human donor with non-small cell lung cancer who had a complete response to radiotherapy plus ipilimumab. The sequenced sample was peripheral blood, obtained from a patient treated with radiotherapy plus ipilimumab. CDR3 sequence reads: CASSSPFQGKTEAFF. CDR3 bases: TGTGCCAGCAGTTCCCCTTTTCAGGGGAAAACTGAAGCTTTCTTT.